This T cell receptor (beta chain) comes out of a study of blood T cell repertoires in COVID-19 (TCRdb year 2020). The study in broad terms: The collaborator samples originated in the United States, Italy and Spain and spanned the acute and convalescent phases of COVID-19. The prospective study material was composed of cDNA or gDNA derived from T cells, B-cell-depleted T cells, or PBMCs. Subjects who had been exposed to COVID-19, were actively infected with it, or had recovered from it provided the deeply sampled blood TCRbeta repertoires that made up the dataset. The repertoires were released in a freely available public database meant as a resource for research on the immune response to SARS-CoV-2. The samples were drawn from the first 160 participants of the ongoing ImmuneRACE study and from over a thousand subjects provided by 6 global collaborators. The sample metadata nearly always contained a de-identified subject ID, COVID-19 status, age in years and sex. Where HLA class I and class II types were available, the types were taken from metadata supplied by the sample provider, not from assay-based typing.

TCRbeta CDR3 regions were amplified from genomic DNA by means of the immunoSEQ Assay, a bias-controlled multiplex PCR. For the original study's pipeline: The number of nucleated cells in each sample was estimated by amplification of reference gene primers within the assay. To quantify the absolute abundance of each unique TCRbeta CDR3 rearrangement, sequence reads were collapsed and filtered. For each sample, productive Simpson clonality was calculated by taking the square root of Simpson's diversity index across productive rearrangements. TCRdb carries this immuneACCESS record with in-frame sequences only. Its versions omit some clonotypes, under half of them owing to an unresolved V gene in the studies checked, with the rest unexplained. V and J calls and clone size are copied from that table; D and trimming were computed from the DNA. Across this sample there are fewer than 250,000 clones, with around 88% seen only once. Roughly 2.8% of the sample is taken by the ten largest.

As concerns this clone: There is no known antigen for this receptor. The input lacks base qualities; no much larger clone sits a single base away.

Broader findings and caveats from the paper: The amount of clinical and demographic metadata varied by source and participant and was provided uncurated.

Taken from cysteine to phenylalanine, the CDR3 has 16 residues. The read is trimmed to its CDR3 DNA, 48 bases read in frame from base 1. CDR1 MNHEY and CDR2 SMNVEV are derived from the germline V gene (reference sequence). Relative to germline, V is 6 bases shorter and J is 0 bases shorter, with 15 bases between their ends. Collaborating institutions collected whole blood in K2EDTA tubes following their own protocols. Collaborator samples were shipped for TCRbeta analysis as frozen whole blood, isolated PBMCs, or DNA extracted from either sample type. The TCR comes from a man aged 45-65 years with active or convalescent COVID-19. Sequenced input: peripheral blood. Recombination joined TRBV27 with TRBJ2-1, with a tentative D gene TRBD2 over 6 matching bases. CDR3 reads: CASRPGRESSYNEQFF. Read as DNA, the sequence is TGTGCCAGCAGGCCCGGACGGGAGAGCTCCTACAATGAGCAGTTCTTC.